Listed below are T cell receptor beta chains from one sample, sequenced in a study of T-cell reconstitution after alpha-beta-depleted transplantation in children. TCRdb reanalysed the PCR reads using MiXCR and keeps one entry per CDR3 protein. The profile covers some 490,000 distinct CDR3 sequences, with around 13% appearing a single time and around 5.8% taken by the ten largest. Sequences were derived from PBMCs from the stem cell graft donor, sampled from the stem cell graft. Source of these receptors: a human donor who donated a stem cell graft to a child with combined immunodeficiency. CDR3s include the opening cysteine and the closing phenylalanine or tryptophan. Fields, in order: V gene, J gene, CDR3 protein.

TRBV29-1	TRBJ2-3	CSVWVVAGSDTQYF
TRBV7-8	TRBJ2-5	CASSLVGIAGEETQYF
TRBV9	TRBJ2-5	CASSVTGRGQETQYF
TRBV20-1	TRBJ2-1	CSATGLAGVGVWDEQFF
TRBV5-6	TRBJ2-1	CASSLAQGTGIYNEQFF
TRBV12-3/TRBV12-4	TRBJ2-6	CASSVAGGAGANVLTF
TRBV2	TRBJ2-5	CASSEQGFMQETQYF
TRBV11-2	TRBJ2-1	CASSSDAPGVNEQFF
TRBV7-9	TRBJ2-5	CASSSLRVGQETQYF
TRBV9	TRBJ1-5	CASSATGFHQPQHF
TRBV7-9	TRBJ1-1	CASSLVRRGAEAFF
TRBV13	TRBJ2-1	CASSSTGTSGRDYNEQFF
TRBV5-1	TRBJ2-7	CASSFDRAPSSYEQYF
TRBV18	TRBJ2-7	CASSPRELSWVEQYF
TRBV29-1	TRBJ2-7	CSADVGGHEQYF
TRBV4-3	TRBJ1-5	CASSQGTGIDQPQHF
TRBV5-5	TRBJ2-2	CASTTPGQGLPGELFF
TRBV24-1	TRBJ2-7	CATSDLRGPEQYF
TRBV30	TRBJ2-1	CAWDPGTSGFNEQFF
TRBV9	TRBJ2-3	CASSLGSRDRATDTQYF
TRBV7-9	TRBJ1-1	CASSPRTDNTEAFF
TRBV9	TRBJ2-1	CASSVAAGGFYNEQFF
TRBV4-2	TRBJ2-2	CASSPGQGFGELFF
TRBV28	TRBJ1-6	CASSLHRGQNRKGSPLHF
TRBV29-1	TRBJ1-2	CSVEVVYGYTF
TRBV29-1	TRBJ2-1	CSVDPSGDRANNEQFF
TRBV7-9	TRBJ2-2	CASSWGARPGELFF
TRBV6-5	TRBJ2-5	CASSYSNGGAETQYF
TRBV3-1	TRBJ2-3	CASMTVGSDTQYF
TRBV30	TRBJ2-5	CAWSVALLRETQYF
TRBV5-1	TRBJ2-2	CASSSVGTGELFF
TRBV12-3/TRBV12-4	TRBJ2-2	CASSQGWSVGELFF
TRBV4-2	TRBJ2-5	CASSQGHGGSQETQYF
TRBV20-1	TRBJ2-1	CSATSGSHGNEQFF
TRBV4-1	TRBJ1-1	CASSQEYRVNTEAFF
TRBV3-1	TRBJ2-5	CASSRPGLAGGPDQETQYF
TRBV7-8	TRBJ1-2	CASSLSGRGRNYGYTF
TRBV21-1	TRBJ2-7	CASSSRDSLLGRQYF
TRBV6-1	TRBJ2-3	CASSRLAGASTDTQYF
TRBV7-3	TRBJ2-1	CASSPLRDPRFYNEQFF
TRBV12-3/TRBV12-4	TRBJ2-5	CASSGLSRETQYF
TRBV12-3/TRBV12-4	TRBJ2-7	CASSTTGGPRYSYEQYF
TRBV20-1	TRBJ2-7	CSASYLGVVYEQYF
TRBV20-1	TRBJ2-5	CCATLQGALEETQYF
TRBV14	TRBJ2-5	CASSQAIPYQETQYF
TRBV7-3	TRBJ2-1	CASSLMRNEQFF
TRBV4-3	TRBJ2-1	CASSQELGHGGNEQFF
TRBV7-6	TRBJ2-1	CASSSGQVVNEQFF
TRBV7-9	TRBJ2-1	CASSLRTGLKAVHEQFF
TRBV7-2	TRBJ1-2	CASSPRRGVRGYTF
TRBV20-1	TRBJ2-7	CSARGHKWEVGANEQYF
TRBV2	TRBJ2-7	CASAYYGEQYF